The 16 T cell receptor beta chains below were found in one sample sequenced in a study of blood T cell repertoires in COVID-19. Assay: immunoSEQ multiplex PCR; the TCRdb copy retains only in-frame clones and omits some. The top ten hold less than 11% of the sample, which has 350,000 or so clones, approximately 89% seen once. The sequenced sample was peripheral blood. Receptor source: a woman under 40 with COVID-19, enrolled during active disease.

The genes are TRBV7-6 and TRBJ1-3, with TRBD1 identical over 10 bases. The CDR3 extends over 17 amino acids. The germline gives CDR1 SGHVS, CDR2 FNYEAQ. J lost 2 bases, V lost 5 bases, and 9 bases had no gene match. The CDR3 DNA reads TGTGCCAGCAGCCCAGAGCCGGGACAGGGGACTGGAAACACCATATATTTT. Its protein product is CASSPEPGQGTGNTIYF.

This clone turned up a few times. This chain uses TRBV4-1 with TRBJ1-3; D might be TRBD1 (6 bases). The ends were cut back, 3 bases at V and 4 bases at J, with 13 bases in the middle. Per the germline V gene, CDR1 is MGHRA and CDR2 is YSYEKL. The CDR3 length is 15 residues. As DNA, the CDR3 is TGCGCCAGCAGCCAGGACACAGGGAACGGAAACACCATATATTTT. This gives the protein CASSQDTGNGNTIYF.

The chain carries TRBV19 and TRBJ1-5; 12 nucleotides align to TRBD1. The trim removed 3 bases at V and 0 bases at J, leaving 6 bases unmatched. This CDR3 comprises 18 residues. Germline CDR1 LNHDA, CDR2 SQIVND (reference sequence). The CDR3 bases are TGTGCCAGTAGTATCGTGGGACAGGGGGCGCGTAGCAATCAGCCCCAGCATTTT. Translating it yields CASSIVGQGARSNQPQHF.

The chain links TRBV2 to TRBJ2-3; 7 nucleotides match TRBD1. The germline gives CDR1 SNHLY, CDR2 FYNNEI. Losses at the gene ends were 6 bases for V and 2 bases for J; bases not matched to a gene: 11. The CDR3 is made up of 16 amino acids. DNA for the CDR3: TGTGCCAGCAGCGACACAGGGGCCGACTCCACAGATACGCAGTATTTT. Translation: CASSDTGADSTDTQYF.

The chain links TRBV5-1 to TRBJ2-7; no reliable D call. There are 13 residues in the CDR3. From germline, CDR1 is SGHRS and CDR2 YFSETQ. V shed 0 bases and J shed 1 base, with 5 bases lying between them. The CDR3 bases are TGCGCCAGCAGCTTGGAGAGTTCCTACGAGCAGTACTTC. It is translated as CASSLESSYEQYF. The whole variable domain, filled in from reference TRBV5-1 and TRBJ2-7, reads KAGVTQTPRYLIKTRGQQVTLSCSPISGHRSVSWYQQTPGQGLQFLFEYFSETQRNKGNFPGRFSGRQFSNSRSEMNVSTLELGDSALYLCASSLESSYEQYFGPGTRLTVT.

The V call is TRBV6-5, the J call TRBJ1-1; TRBD1 might be the D (6 bases). Germline CDR1 is MNHEY and CDR2 is SVGAGI. The CDR3 length is 15 residues. Trimming took off 6 bases at V and 6 bases at J, with 20 bases between the two ends. The chain's CDR3 is CASSRHRVLGPEAFF. The CDR3 DNA reads as TGTGCCAGCAGCCGACACAGGGTTCTCGGTCCTGAAGCTTTCTTT.

V usage is TRBV19 and J usage is TRBJ1-1; D is unresolved. The V and J ends lost 11 bases and 0 bases respectively, with 16 bases between them. Germline assignment: CDR1 LNHDA and CDR2 SQIVND (reference sequence). The CDR3 covers 14 residues. The CDR3 DNA reads TGTGCCTCCGGAGGGCAGGAGCTGAACACTGAAGCTTTCTTT. Its translation: CASGGQELNTEAFF. Based on the CDR3 plus reference TRBV19 and TRBJ1-1, the full variable domain is DGGITQSPKYLFRKEGQNVTLSCEQNLNHDAMYWYRQDPGQGLRLIYYSQIVNDFQKGDIAEGYSVSREKKESFPLTVTSAQKNPTAFYLCASGGQELNTEAFFGQGTRLTVV.

The rearrangement uses TRBV28 and TRBJ1-5; no firm D call. The CDR3 length is 12 residues. Germline CDR1 and CDR2: MDHEN and SYDVKM. Trimming removed 6 bases at V and 3 bases at J, with 6 bases between. This CDR3 reads CASRRYNQPQHF. In nucleotides, the CDR3 is TGTGCCAGCAGACGGTACAATCAGCCCCAGCATTTT.

This clone occurred once. The chain recombines TRBV23-1 with TRBJ2-7, with 7 bases identical to TRBD1. TRBV23-1 is an ORF for which the function is uncertain. This CDR3 region has 18 residues. Trimming removed 2 bases from V and 0 bases from J; junction bases left unmatched: 13. The CDR3, as DNA: TGCGCCAGCAGTCAAAACCTTCTCGGACAGGCCCTCTCCTACGAGCAGTACTTC. Translating gives CASSQNLLGQALSYEQYF.

V is TRBV4-1 and J is TRBJ2-7, with 7 bases identical to TRBD1. V trimming: 1 base; J trimming: 2 bases; junction bases outside the gene matches: 5. There are 15 residues in the CDR3. CDR1 MGHRA and CDR2 YSYEKL come from the germline V gene. The CDR3 here is CASSQAGTETYEQYF. DNA for the CDR3: TGCGCCAGCAGCCAAGCCGGGACAGAGACCTACGAGCAGTACTTC.

The rearrangement links TRBV28 to TRBJ2-2; D remains ambiguous. Germline V gene sequence: CDR1 MDHEN, CDR2 SYDVKM. Trimming removed 6 bases from V and 7 bases from J, with 18 bases in between. CDR3 length: 15 amino acids. The CDR3 spells CASSLPPFTVGELFF. Here the CDR3 DNA reads TGTGCCAGCAGCCTACCCCCATTTACTGTCGGGGAGCTGTTTTTT.

The chain joins TRBV19 to TRBJ2-7, with D perhaps matching TRBD1 (5 bases). V was cut by 1 base and J by 2 bases, with 9 bases left in between. The CDR3 is 14 residues long. Per germline, CDR1 LNHDA and CDR2 SQIVND (reference sequence). The CDR3: CASSIGAGTYEQYF. The DNA of the CDR3 is TGTGCCAGTAGTATAGGAGCAGGGACCTACGAGCAGTACTTC.

The gene calls are TRBV10-1 and TRBJ2-1; possibly TRBD2 for D (5 bases). V gave up 0 bases and J gave up 7 bases, with 16 bases separating them. CDR3 length: 16 amino acids. From germline, CDR1 is WNHNN and CDR2 SYGVQD (reference sequence). CDR3 protein: CASSESHGITGNEQFF. CDR3 DNA sequence: TGCGCCAGCAGTGAGTCCCACGGGATTACCGGGAATGAGCAGTTCTTC.

This clone was counted only a few times. The chain combines TRBV7-2 with TRBJ2-2, with 12 bases aligning to TRBD1. This CDR3 is built from 17 residues. J was trimmed by 7 bases and V by 5 bases; bases with no gene match: 11. Germline loops: CDR1 SGHTA, CDR2 FQGNSA. The CDR3 nucleotides are TGTGCCAGCAGCCTAGGGGGGACAGGGGGCCTGGTCGGGGAGCTGTTTTTT. Protein product: CASSLGGTGGLVGELFF.

The genes are TRBV4-1 and TRBJ2-1, with D possibly TRBD1 on 6 matching bases. CDR1 is MGHRA and CDR2 is YSYEKL in the germline V gene. CDR3 length: 16 amino acids. V gave up 3 bases and J gave up 10 bases, with 22 bases separating them. CDR3 sequence reads: CASSHVRGTSTTEQFF. The CDR3 DNA sequence: TGCGCCAGCAGCCATGTACGAGGGACATCCACTACGGAGCAGTTCTTC.

The chain links TRBV24-1 to TRBJ1-2, with no clear D. With 3 bases removed from V and 8 bases from J, the gap between germline ends came to 15 bases. Germline V gene data show CDR1 as KGHDR and CDR2 as SFDVKD. CDR3 size: 14 residues. Written as DNA, the CDR3 is TGTGCCACCAGTGATCGGGGATCGAAAGGGGGCTACACCTTC. As protein: CATSDRGSKGGYTF.